One and the same sample provided the 17 T cell receptor beta chains below, sequenced in a study of shared clonotypes between healthy human individuals (dated by TCRdb to about 2020). Libraries were constructed by the immunoSEQ multiplex PCR assay. Sourced from immuneACCESS, this table was stored by TCRdb with only in-frame sequences that have V and J called. A share of the clones is absent; for the studies checked, an unresolved V gene accounts for under half, and the remainder has no known explanation. The sample table contains about 2.1 million clones; only one count was recorded for approximately 94% of them. The ten most abundant clones make up more than 1.5% of the sample. CD8 naive samples were obtained by positive selection for CCR7 among CD45RO-negative cells, yielding a CD45RA+CCR7+ population from which TemRA cells were excluded. Sequences were obtained from naive CD8+ T cells from PBMCs. The cell subset or site label here, explained by the study, means: CD45RA+CCR7+. These receptors all stem from a man aged 18-30 years in good health. Some clones in this sample may be carry-over from other donors' samples.

The sample holds one count of this clone. The V gene is TRBV28, the J gene TRBJ2-1; 9 bases are shared with TRBD2. This CDR3 region has 14 residues. Trimming at V came to 8 bases and at J to 4 bases, leaving 6 bases not matched to a gene. CDR1 MDHEN and CDR2 SYDVKM come from the germline V gene. CDR3: CASERGLAYNEQFF. The CDR3 DNA is TGTGCCAGCGAGAGAGGACTAGCGTACAATGAGCAGTTCTTC.

CDR3 loop: CASTMGTAPYQPQHF. Here the CDR3 DNA reads TGTGCCAGCACCATGGGGACTGCTCCTTATCAGCCCCAGCATTTT. The chain carries TRBV28 and TRBJ1-5; D perhaps matches TRBD1 (5 bases). CDR1 MDHEN and CDR2 SYDVKM come from the germline V gene. CDR3 length equals 15 residues. V was pared by 7 bases and J by 5 bases, with 18 bases between.

The chain recombines TRBV6-6 with TRBJ2-7; perhaps D is TRBD1 or TRBD2 (5 bases each). CDR1 and CDR2 from the germline V gene are MNHNY and SVGAGI (reference sequence). The CDR3 length is 13 residues. Trimming removed 6 bases from V and 2 bases from J, with 11 bases in between. This CDR3 reads CASRRDGAYEQYF. CDR3 sequence (DNA): TGTGCCAGCAGACGGGACGGAGCCTACGAGCAGTACTTC.

The chain employs TRBV7-9 and TRBJ1-2; D unresolved. Germline values: CDR1 SEHNR, CDR2 FQNEAQ (reference sequence). V was shortened by 7 bases and J by 8 bases, with 14 bases between the two germline ends. The CDR3 loop spans 12 amino acids. In nucleotides, the CDR3 is TGTGCCAGCACCCCTCCGAATAGGGGCTACACCTTC. Amino acid sequence: CASTPPNRGYTF.

This rearrangement joins TRBV19 to TRBJ2-6; D gene unclear. The CDR3 totals 15 residues. CDR1 and CDR2 from the germline V gene are LNHDA and SQIVND (reference sequence). V lost 5 bases and J 1 base, leaving 9 bases between the germline ends. CDR3 DNA: TGTGCCAGTAGTCCGGTGGCATCTGGGGCCAACGTCCTGACTTTC. This codes for CASSPVASGANVLTF.

This clone is a singleton in its sample. The V gene is TRBV30, the J gene TRBJ1-5; TRBD1 agrees at 9 bases. The germline gives CDR1 GTSNPN, CDR2 SVGIG (reference sequence). V dropped 7 bases and J dropped 4; count of bases not matched to a gene: 5. The CDR3 extends over 13 amino acids. This chain's CDR3 is CASGTGFNQPQHF. The CDR3 bases are TGTGCCTCTGGGACAGGGTTTAATCAGCCCCAGCATTTT.

The chain joins TRBV10-2 to TRBJ2-3; D gene ambiguous. Per the germline V gene, CDR1 is WSHSY and CDR2 is SAAADI. Trimming took off 3 bases at V and 0 bases at J, with 10 bases between the two ends. This CDR3 is 15 amino acids long. The CDR3 sequence: CASSDLLDSTDTQYF. CDR3 coding DNA: TGCGCCAGCAGTGACTTATTAGATAGCACAGATACGCAGTATTTT.

The chain joins TRBV30 to TRBJ2-1; a possible D gene is TRBD1 (5 bases). Trimming took off 1 base at V and 11 bases at J, with 24 bases between the two ends. The germline CDR1 and CDR2 sequences are GTSNPN and SVGIG (reference sequence). The CDR3 is made up of 16 amino acids. The CDR3 loop is CAWSGWDRGSSGQQFF. The CDR3 nucleotides are TGTGCCTGGAGTGGGTGGGATAGGGGTTCGTCCGGGCAGCAGTTCTTC.

Comment on this clone: Other DNA sequences within the sample encode an identical CDR3. The rearrangement joins TRBV29-1 to TRBJ2-7, with TRBD2 as a possible D gene (5 bases). The germline CDR1 and CDR2 sequences are SQVTM and ANQGSEA. The V end was cut by 2 bases, the J end by 0 bases, with 11 bases between. The CDR3 extends over 14 amino acids. The CDR3 DNA reads as TGCAGCGTTGAAAAAAGTGGGAGCTCCTACGAGCAGTACTTC. It codes for CSVEKSGSSYEQYF.

This rearrangement joins TRBV6-5 to TRBJ2-2, with TRBD1 matching 7 bases. V lost 5 bases to trimming and J lost 0 bases; unmatched junction nucleotides: 3. Germline CDR1 and CDR2: MNHEY and SVGAGI. This CDR3 is 15 amino acids long. CDR3 in DNA: TGTGCCAGCAGTCGTGGACAGGCGAACACCGGGGAGCTGTTTTTT. Translating gives CASSRGQANTGELFF.

The chain uses TRBV7-9 and TRBJ2-1, with D maybe TRBD2 (5 bases). CDR3 size: 15 residues. Deletions cut 1 base from V and 2 bases from J, with 9 bases between. CDR1 is SEHNR, CDR2 FQNEAQ, per germline (reference sequence). Here the CDR3 DNA reads TGTGCCAGCAGCTTAGACTCGGGAACCTACAATGAGCAGTTCTTC. Amino acid sequence: CASSLDSGTYNEQFF.

The chain links TRBV19 to TRBJ1-4; D gene uncertain. The length of the CDR3 is 16 residues. Trimming left V 7 bases short and J 3 bases short, with 18 bases between. Germline assignment: CDR1 LNHDA and CDR2 SQIVND (reference sequence). Here the CDR3 DNA reads TGTGCCAGTACCCTCCGCCCGGCAGGACCTAATGAAAAACTGTTTTTT. Its protein is CASTLRPAGPNEKLFF.

The chain is built from TRBV7-8 and TRBJ2-1; 7 nucleotides match TRBD1. Trimming at V came to 6 bases and at J to 3 bases, leaving 17 bases not matched to a gene. Per germline, CDR1 SGHVS and CDR2 FQNEAQ. The CDR3 covers 18 residues. The CDR3 DNA reads as TGTGCCAGCAGTTTTAACAATCGACCGGGACAGATCTACAATGAGCAGTTCTTC. Translating gives CASSFNNRPGQIYNEQFF.

The CDR3 is CASSLGLDRGQYF. Written as DNA, the CDR3 is TGTGCCAGCAGCTTAGGGCTTGACAGGGGGCAGTACTTC. The chain recombines TRBV7-9 with TRBJ2-7; 8 nucleotides match TRBD1. CDR1 is SEHNR, CDR2 FQNEAQ, per germline (reference sequence). Germline trimming cut 1 base from V and 9 bases from J; bases unmatched to any gene: 5. CDR3 length: 13 amino acids.

Comment on this clone: One end of the junction is discordant with germline, which a read error may explain. V is TRBV13 and J is TRBJ2-7; D remains unclear. CDR1 is PRHDT, CDR2 FYEKMQ, per germline (reference sequence). The CDR3 is 16 residues long. The CDR3 DNA reads as TGTGCCAGCAGTTTAGAATCAAAGGGTCCCTCCTACGAGCAGTACTTC. The encoded protein is CASSLESKGPSYEQYF.

The chain links TRBV28 to TRBJ1-2, with TRBD1 matching over 8 bases. CDR3 size: 15 residues. Per the germline V gene, CDR1 is MDHEN and CDR2 is SYDVKM. The junction had 4 bases not matched to a gene; V was cut back by 2 bases and J by 2 bases. The CDR3 DNA reads as TGTGCCAGCAGTTTAATGGGACAGGTCAACTATGGCTACACCTTC. Protein sequence: CASSLMGQVNYGYTF.

The chain combines TRBV7-9 with TRBJ2-1, with 7 bases fitting TRBD2. The V and J ends lost 7 bases and 5 bases, in that order; junction bases with no gene match: 8. Germline V gene data show CDR1 as SEHNR and CDR2 as FQNEAQ (reference sequence). The CDR3 loop spans 14 amino acids. CDR3 protein: CASTPLAVDNEQFF. CDR3 sequence (DNA): TGTGCCAGCACCCCTCTAGCGGTAGACAATGAGCAGTTCTTC.